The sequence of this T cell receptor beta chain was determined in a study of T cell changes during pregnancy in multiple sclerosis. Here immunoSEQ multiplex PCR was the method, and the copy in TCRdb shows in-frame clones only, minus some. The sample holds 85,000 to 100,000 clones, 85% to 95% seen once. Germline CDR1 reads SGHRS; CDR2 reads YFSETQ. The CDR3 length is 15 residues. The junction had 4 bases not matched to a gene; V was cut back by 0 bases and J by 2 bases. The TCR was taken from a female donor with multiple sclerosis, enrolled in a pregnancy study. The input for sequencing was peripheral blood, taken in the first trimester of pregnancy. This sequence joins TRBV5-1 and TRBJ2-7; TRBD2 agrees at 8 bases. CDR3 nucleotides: TGCGCCAGCAGCTTGGTTCGGCGGGAGGCCTACGAGCAGTACTTC. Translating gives CASSLVRREAYEQYF.